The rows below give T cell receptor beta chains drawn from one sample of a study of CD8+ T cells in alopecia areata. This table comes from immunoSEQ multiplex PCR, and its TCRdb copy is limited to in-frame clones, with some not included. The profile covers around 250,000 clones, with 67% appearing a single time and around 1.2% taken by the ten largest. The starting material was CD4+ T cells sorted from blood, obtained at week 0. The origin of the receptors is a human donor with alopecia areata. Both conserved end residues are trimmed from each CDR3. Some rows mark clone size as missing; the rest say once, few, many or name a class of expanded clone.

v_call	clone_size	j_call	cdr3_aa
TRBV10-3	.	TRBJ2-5	AIRSGGGQETQY
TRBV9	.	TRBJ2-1	ASSTSGSYNEQF
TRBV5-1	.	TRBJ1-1	ASSTGQGTEAF
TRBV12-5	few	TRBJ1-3	ASGLVRGGHSGNTIY
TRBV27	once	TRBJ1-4	ASSLGFAAGDEKLF
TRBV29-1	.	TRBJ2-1	SVSVTSGGQF
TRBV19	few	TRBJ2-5	ASSPLNGETQY
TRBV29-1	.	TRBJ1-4	SVTQGLETNEKLF
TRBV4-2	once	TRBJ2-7	ASSQVDGRYEQY
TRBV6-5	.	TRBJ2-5	ASRRTAEETQY
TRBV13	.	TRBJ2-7	ASSGQGAYEQY
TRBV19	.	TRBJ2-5	ASSSSGTQY
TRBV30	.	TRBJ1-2	AWSVGINYGYT
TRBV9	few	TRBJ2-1	ASSVDGGQYNEQF
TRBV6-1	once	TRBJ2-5	ANHRGPETQY
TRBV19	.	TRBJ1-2	ASRSAGGHSNGYT
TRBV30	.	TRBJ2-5	AWSVSETQY
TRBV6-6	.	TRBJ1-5	ASSPGANQPQH
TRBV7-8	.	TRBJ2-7	ASSLVRGEQY
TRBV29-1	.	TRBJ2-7	SVDGQGLKQY
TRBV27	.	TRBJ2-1	ASSVWRGDYNEQF
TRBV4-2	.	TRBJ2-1	ASSQVPGAYNEQF
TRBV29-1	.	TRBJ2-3	SVVSGTDTQY
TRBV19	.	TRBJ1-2	ASSIGQGNGYT
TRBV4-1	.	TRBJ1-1	ASSQDDLGGTEAF
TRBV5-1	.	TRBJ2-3	ASRGGFGTDTQY
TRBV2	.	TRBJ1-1	ASTVEGEAF